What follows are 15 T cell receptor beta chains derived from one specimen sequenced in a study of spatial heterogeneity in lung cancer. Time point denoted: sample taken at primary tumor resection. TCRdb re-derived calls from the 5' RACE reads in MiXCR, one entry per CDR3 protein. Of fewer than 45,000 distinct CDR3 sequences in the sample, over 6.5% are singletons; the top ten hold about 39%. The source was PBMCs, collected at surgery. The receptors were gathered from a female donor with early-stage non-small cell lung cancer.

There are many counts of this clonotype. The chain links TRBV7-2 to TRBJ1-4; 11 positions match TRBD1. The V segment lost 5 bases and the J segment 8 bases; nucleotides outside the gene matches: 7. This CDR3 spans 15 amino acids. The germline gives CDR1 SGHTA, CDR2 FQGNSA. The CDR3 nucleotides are TGTGCCAGCAGCGGAGCCGGGACAGGGGGAGAAAAACTGTTTTTT. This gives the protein CASSGAGTGGEKLFF.

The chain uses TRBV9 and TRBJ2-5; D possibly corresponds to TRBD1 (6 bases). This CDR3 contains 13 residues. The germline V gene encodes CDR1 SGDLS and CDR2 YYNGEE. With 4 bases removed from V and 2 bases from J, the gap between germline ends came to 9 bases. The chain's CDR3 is CASSLGQQETQYF. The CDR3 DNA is TGTGCCAGCAGCCTCGGACAGCAAGAGACCCAGTACTTC.

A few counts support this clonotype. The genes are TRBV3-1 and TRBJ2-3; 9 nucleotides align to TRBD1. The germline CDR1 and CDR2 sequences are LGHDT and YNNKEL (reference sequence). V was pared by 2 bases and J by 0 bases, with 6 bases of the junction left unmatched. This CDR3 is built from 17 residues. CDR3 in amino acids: CASSQYRTGASTDTQYF. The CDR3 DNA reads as TGTGCCAGCAGCCAATACCGGACAGGGGCTAGCACAGATACGCAGTATTTT.

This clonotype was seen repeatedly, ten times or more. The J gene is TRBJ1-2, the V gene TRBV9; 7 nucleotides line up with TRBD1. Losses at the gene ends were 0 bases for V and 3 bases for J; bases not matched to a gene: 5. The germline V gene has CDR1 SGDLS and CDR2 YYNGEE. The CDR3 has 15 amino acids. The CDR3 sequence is CASSVADRAYYGYTF. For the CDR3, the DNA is TGTGCCAGCAGCGTAGCTGACAGGGCCTACTATGGCTACACCTTC. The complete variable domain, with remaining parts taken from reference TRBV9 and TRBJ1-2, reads DSGVTQTPKHLITATGQRVTLRCSPRSGDLSVYWYQQSLDQGLQFLIQYYNGEERAKGNILERFSAQQFPDLHSELNLSSLELGDSALYFCASSVADRAYYGYTFGSGTRLTVV.

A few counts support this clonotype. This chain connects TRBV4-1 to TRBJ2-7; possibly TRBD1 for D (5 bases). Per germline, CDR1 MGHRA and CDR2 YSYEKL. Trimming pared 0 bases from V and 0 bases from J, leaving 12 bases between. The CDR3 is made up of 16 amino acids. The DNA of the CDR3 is TGCGCCAGCAGCCAAGAAGGCAGGGCCTACTCCTACGAGCAGTACTTC. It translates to CASSQEGRAYSYEQYF.

CDR3 region: CASRLHRDRNSPLHF. The CDR3 DNA reads as TGTGCCAGCAGACTCCACCGGGACAGAAATTCACCCCTCCACTTT. The rearrangement uses TRBV6-2 or TRBV6-3 and TRBJ1-6; TRBD1 agrees at 7 bases. CDR1 MNHEY and CDR2 SVGEGT come from the germline V gene. The length of the CDR3 is 15 residues. Trimming at V came to 6 bases and at J to 7 bases, leaving 9 bases not matched to a gene.

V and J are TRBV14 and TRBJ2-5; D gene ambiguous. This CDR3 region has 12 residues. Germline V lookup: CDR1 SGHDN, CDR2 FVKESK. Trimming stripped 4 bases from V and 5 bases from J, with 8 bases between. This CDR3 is CASSPAEETQYF. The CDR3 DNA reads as TGTGCCAGCAGCCCCGCGGAGGAGACCCAGTACTTC.

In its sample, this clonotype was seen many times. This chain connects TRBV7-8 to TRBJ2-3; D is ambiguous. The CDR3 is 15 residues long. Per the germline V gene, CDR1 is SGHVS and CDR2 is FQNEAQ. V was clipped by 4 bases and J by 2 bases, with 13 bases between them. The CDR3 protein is CASSSKIGVTDTQYF. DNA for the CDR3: TGTGCCAGCAGCTCAAAAATTGGGGTCACAGATACGCAGTATTTT. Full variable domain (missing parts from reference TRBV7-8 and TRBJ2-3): GAGVSQSPRYKVAKRGQDVALRCDPISGHVSLFWYQQALGQGPEFLTYFQNEAQLDKSGLPSDRFFAERPEGSVSTLKIQRTQQEDSAVYLCASSSKIGVTDTQYFGPGTRLTVL.

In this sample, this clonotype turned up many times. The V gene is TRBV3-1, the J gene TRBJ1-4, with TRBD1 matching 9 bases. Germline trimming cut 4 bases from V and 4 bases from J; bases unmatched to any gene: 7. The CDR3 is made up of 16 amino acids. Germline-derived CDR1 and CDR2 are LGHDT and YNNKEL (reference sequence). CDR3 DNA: TGTGCCAGCAGCCGGGGACAGGGAGTGAATAATGAAAAACTGTTTTTT. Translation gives CASSRGQGVNNEKLFF.

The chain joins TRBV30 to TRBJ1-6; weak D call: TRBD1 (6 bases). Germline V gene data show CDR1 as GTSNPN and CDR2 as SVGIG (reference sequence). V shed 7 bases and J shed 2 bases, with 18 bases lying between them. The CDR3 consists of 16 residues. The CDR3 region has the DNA TGTGCCTCCGAAGCCCACCAGGGGACCTATAATTCACCCCTCCACTTT. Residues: CASEAHQGTYNSPLHF.

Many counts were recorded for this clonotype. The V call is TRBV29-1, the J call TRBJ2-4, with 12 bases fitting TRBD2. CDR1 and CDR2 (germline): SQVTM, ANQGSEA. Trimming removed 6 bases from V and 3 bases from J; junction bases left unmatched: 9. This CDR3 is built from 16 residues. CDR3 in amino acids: CSVHGLAGGNKNIQYF. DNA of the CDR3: TGCAGCGTACATGGGCTAGCGGGGGGGAACAAAAACATTCAGTACTTC.

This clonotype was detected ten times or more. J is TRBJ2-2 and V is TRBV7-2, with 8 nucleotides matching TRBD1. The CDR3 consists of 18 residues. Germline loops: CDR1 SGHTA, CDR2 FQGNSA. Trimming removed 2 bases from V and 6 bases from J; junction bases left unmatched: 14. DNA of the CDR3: TGTGCCAGCAGCTTACTACCTAAGGAAGGACAGGGTCCCGGGGAGCTGTTTTTT. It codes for CASSLLPKEGQGPGELFF.

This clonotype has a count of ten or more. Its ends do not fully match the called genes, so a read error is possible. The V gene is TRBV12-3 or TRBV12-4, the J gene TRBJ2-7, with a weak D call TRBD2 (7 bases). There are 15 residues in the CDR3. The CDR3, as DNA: TGTGCCAGCAGTTTCTCAATCCGGGCCGGGGGGCCTCCAGGCTTC. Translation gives CASSFSIRAGGPPGF.

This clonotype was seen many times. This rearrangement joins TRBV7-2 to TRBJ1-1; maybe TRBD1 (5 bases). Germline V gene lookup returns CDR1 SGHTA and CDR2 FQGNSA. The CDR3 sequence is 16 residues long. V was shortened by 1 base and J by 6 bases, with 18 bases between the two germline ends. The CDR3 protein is CASSLGSGLGVAEAFF. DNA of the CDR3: TGTGCCAGCAGCTTAGGCTCAGGCCTAGGGGTCGCTGAAGCTTTCTTT.

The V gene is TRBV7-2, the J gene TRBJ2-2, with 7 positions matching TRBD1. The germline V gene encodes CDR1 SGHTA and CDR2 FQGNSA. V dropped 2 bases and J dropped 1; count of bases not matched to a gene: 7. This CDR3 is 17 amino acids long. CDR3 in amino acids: CASSLRGHGENTGELFF. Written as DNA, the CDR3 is TGTGCCAGCAGCTTAAGGGGGCATGGAGAGAACACCGGGGAGCTGTTTTTT. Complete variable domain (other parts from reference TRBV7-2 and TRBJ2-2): GAGVSQSPSNKVTEKGKDVELRCDPISGHTALYWYRQSLGQGLEFLIYFQGNSAPDKSGLPSDRFSAERTGGSVSTLTIQRTQQEDSAVYLCASSLRGHGENTGELFFGEGSRLTVL.